This T cell receptor beta chain was observed in a study of Ad26.COV2.S vaccination and SARS-CoV-2 variants. General observations from the study: In vaccinated individuals, spike-specific CD8+ and CD4+ T cell responses reportedly displayed substantial breadth. Participants given vaccine showed non-spike TCR breadth similar to that of placebo recipients. Possible underestimation of total T cell responses by the TCR breadth and depth analyses was noted. Vaccinated individuals (as opposed to placebo recipients) had higher spike-specific TCR breadth.

V was cut by 1 base and J by 6 bases, with 4 bases left in between. In germline, CDR1 is KGHSH, CDR2 LQKENI. The CDR3 contains 11 residues. Using immunoSEQ multiplex PCR, the repertoire was profiled, and TCRdb retains in-frame clones only, with some absent. The sample lists about 180,000 clones, roughly nine tenths occurring once. Details on this clone: Its specificity is not known.

The sequencing here drew on peripheral blood, taken after recovery from COVID-19. The sequence was obtained from a human donor who had recovered from COVID-19. V usage is TRBV18 and J usage is TRBJ2-7; D uncertain. The CDR3 DNA sequence: TGTGCCAGCTCACCACGTTTCGAGCAGTACTTC. Residues: CASSPRFEQYF.